This paragraph reports one TCR beta chain. Antigen unknown. The CDR3 sequence is 14 residues long. Unmatched junction bases numbered 7, after V lost 2 bases and J lost 9 bases. The germline V gene has CDR1 KGHSH and CDR2 LQKENI. A single record per CDR3 protein comes from TCRdb applying MiXCR to the 5' RACE reads. The sample has around 430,000 distinct CDR3 sequences; more than 15% are singletons. The record originates from a study of CD8 T cells in ankylosing spondylitis. Whole-study findings and limits: Made up of fewer than ten highly homologous variants, a TCR beta motif appeared characteristic of ankylosing spondylitis blood.

This sequence joins TRBV18 and TRBJ2-1, with TRBD2 matching over 7 bases. The sequence was obtained from a male donor with ankylosing spondylitis. Sequencing was carried out using blood, either unsorted or a sorted T cell fraction (not recorded which). The CDR3 DNA reads TGTGCCAGCTCACCAGCGGGAGCGAAGGGTGAGCAGTTCTTC. Protein: CASSPAGAKGEQFF.